This T cell receptor beta chain was identified in a study of blood T cell repertoires in COVID-19. About the study: The study drew acute and convalescent COVID-19 samples from the United States, Italy and Spain. PBMCs, B-cell-depleted T cells, or T cells were the source of the cDNA or gDNA that made up the material.

CDR3 size: 13 residues. V shed 3 bases and J shed 3 bases, with 8 bases lying between them. Original processing notes: Estimated nucleated cell counts came from reference gene primer amplification. Profiled with immunoSEQ multiplex PCR; TCRdb holds only in-frame clones, not every one. V, J and clone size are those of that table, while D and trimming were read from the DNA. The sample contains 290,000 or so clones, roughly 90% of which appear only once. The chain is built from TRBV12-3 or TRBV12-4 and TRBJ1-2; no clear D gene. Input material: peripheral blood. The receptor was derived from a man aged 18-30 years with active or convalescent COVID-19. CDR3 nucleotide sequence: TGTGCCAGCAGTTTGGGCGGGTACTATGGCTACACCTTC. Translating it yields CASSLGGYYGYTF.